One and the same sample provided the 16 T cell receptor beta chains below, sequenced in a study of T-cell reconstitution after alpha-beta-depleted transplantation in children (TCRdb year 2016). To prepare the library, PCR was applied. Sequencing was carried out with an Illumina HiSeq 2500. TCR library preparation used molecular barcoding, with unique molecular identifiers applied to normalize quantification of the TCRbeta repertoire. Clones were called with MiXCR by TCRdb after fastp trimmed the public reads at Q25, and only in-frame beta chains were retained. Entries that share a CDR3 protein sequence are merged under the most common genes and DNA. In all, the sample holds approximately 510,000 distinct CDR3 sequences, and approximately 20% of those were seen once. Clones ranked in the top ten supply 3.3% of the sample. The material was PBMCs from the stem cell graft donor, obtained from the stem cell graft. These receptors were taken from a human donor who donated a stem cell graft to a child with acute lymphoblastic leukemia.

The J gene is TRBJ2-5, the V gene TRBV5-6; the D gene is possibly TRBD2 (6 bases). Germline-derived CDR1 and CDR2 are SGHDT and YYEEEE. Trimming cost V 7 bases and J 0 bases, with 10 bases left between them. The CDR3 runs 13 residues. The CDR3: CASLGGNQETQYF. The CDR3 nucleotides read TGTGCCAGCCTCGGGGGAAACCAAGAGACCCAGTACTTC.

In this sample, this clonotype turned up a few times. CDR3 protein: CASSLRAAGGSYTF. The CDR3 DNA reads TGTGCCAGCAGCTTAAGGGCGGCCGGAGGGAGCTACACCTTC. The V gene is TRBV7-9, the J gene TRBJ1-2; D not resolved. The germline V gene has CDR1 SEHNR and CDR2 FQNEAQ (reference sequence). V dropped 2 bases and J dropped 9 bases, with 16 bases sitting between them. This CDR3 has 14 amino acids.

In this sample, this clonotype turned up a few times. The V gene is TRBV27, the J gene TRBJ2-1; 8 bases are a match to TRBD2. Germline values: CDR1 MNHEY, CDR2 SMNVEV (reference sequence). Losses at the gene ends were 5 bases for V and 4 bases for J; bases not matched to a gene: 4. The CDR3 length is 14 residues. CDR3 amino acids: CASSPLAVYNEQFF. The CDR3 DNA sequence: TGTGCCAGCAGTCCACTAGCGGTTTACAATGAGCAGTTCTTC.

Note on this clonotype: The junction departs from the called germline gene at one end, perhaps through a read error. This chain joins TRBV5-1 and TRBJ2-6; D may match TRBD1 or TRBD2 (5 bases each). There are 17 residues in the CDR3. Germline CDR1 reads SGHRS; CDR2 reads YFSETQ. As DNA, the CDR3 is TGCGCCAGCAGCCGGGGACGGTCTTACTCTGGGGCCAACGGCCTGACTTTC. Translating it yields CASSRGRSYSGANGLTF.

This clonotype came up a few times. The chain combines TRBV29-1 with TRBJ2-3, with TRBD2 as a possible D gene (5 bases). CDR1 and CDR2 (germline): SQVTM, ANQGSEA. V lost 7 bases, J lost 3 bases, and 14 bases lay in between. This CDR3 has 13 amino acids. CDR3 coding DNA: TGCAGCGCCTCCCCCGGGGAGACAGATACGCAGTATTTT. This encodes CSASPGETDTQYF.

This clonotype turned up a few times. The J gene is TRBJ1-4, the V gene TRBV6-1; 10 nucleotides align to TRBD1. The V gene's germline CDR1 is MNHNS and CDR2 SASEGT. This CDR3 is 15 amino acids long. V was clipped by 5 bases and J by 8 bases; unmatched bases: 8. CDR3 bases: TGTGCCAGCAGTCGGCGCGACAGGGGGCAAGAAAAACTGTTTTTT. Protein: CASSRRDRGQEKLFF.

The table lists this clonotype with a few counts. This chain uses TRBV12-3 or TRBV12-4 with TRBJ2-1; 8 bases fit TRBD1. CDR3 length: 15 residues. Trimming cost V 4 bases and J 4 bases; bases outside gene matches: 6. As DNA, the CDR3 is TGTGCCAGCAGTTATCCGGGACAGGATTACAATGAGCAGTTCTTC. This encodes CASSYPGQDYNEQFF.

The table lists this clonotype with a few counts. The V and J genes are TRBV5-1 and TRBJ1-1, with TRBD1 identical over 8 bases. Germline CDR1 and CDR2: SGHRS and YFSETQ. With V trimmed by 4 bases and J by 11 bases, 4 bases remained unmatched. The CDR3 spans 11 residues. The CDR3 nucleotides are TGCGCCAGCAGCATGGACAGGGAGGCTTTCTTT. It translates to CASSMDREAFF. The complete variable domain, with remaining parts taken from reference TRBV5-1 and TRBJ1-1, reads KAGVTQTPRYLIKTRGQQVTLSCSPISGHRSVSWYQQTPGQGLQFLFEYFSETQRNKGNFPGRFSGRQFSNSRSEMNVSTLELGDSALYLCASSMDREAFFGQGTRLTVV.

The chain uses TRBV10-2 and TRBJ2-7, with D tentatively TRBD1 or TRBD2 (5 bases each). CDR1 is WSHSY and CDR2 is SAAADI in the germline V gene. This CDR3 is 16 amino acids long. The germline V and J ends were trimmed by 4 bases and 3 bases, with 19 bases remaining between them. The CDR3 is CASSGGFGDELYEQYF. The DNA of the CDR3 is TGCGCCAGCAGTGGGGGGTTCGGGGACGAACTCTACGAGCAGTACTTC.

This rearrangement joins TRBV29-1 to TRBJ2-5, with D perhaps matching TRBD2 (5 bases). The CDR3 consists of 12 residues. Trimming left V 4 bases short and J 1 base short, with 7 bases between. Germline lookup yields CDR1 SQVTM and CDR2 ANQGSEA. The CDR3 here is CSVALAQETQYF. CDR3 nucleotides: TGCAGCGTTGCGCTAGCCCAAGAGACCCAGTACTTC.

The genes are TRBV19 and TRBJ2-1; 9 bases fit TRBD1. In germline, CDR1 is LNHDA, CDR2 SQIVND (reference sequence). The CDR3 is made up of 13 amino acids. The V gene end was trimmed by 5 bases and the J gene end by 9 bases; junction bases not matched to a gene: 5. The CDR3 coding sequence is TGTGCCAGTAGTGTGGGACAGGGTCTTGAGCAGTTCTTC. As protein: CASSVGQGLEQFF. Using reference TRBV19 and TRBJ2-1 for the parts outside the CDR3, the full variable domain is DGGITQSPKYLFRKEGQNVTLSCEQNLNHDAMYWYRQDPGQGLRLIYYSQIVNDFQKGDIAEGYSVSREKKESFPLTVTSAQKNPTAFYLCASSVGQGLEQFFGPGTRLTVL.

This clonotype was counted many times. CDR3 sequence: CASSMSGVSYNEQFF. CDR3 sequence (DNA): TGCGCCAGCAGCATGTCCGGGGTTTCCTACAATGAGCAGTTCTTC. This rearrangement joins TRBV5-1 to TRBJ2-1, with D possibly matching TRBD2 (5 bases). V shed 4 bases and J shed 1 base, with 12 bases lying between them. CDR3 size: 15 residues. Germline V gene lookup returns CDR1 SGHRS and CDR2 YFSETQ.

The rearrangement links TRBV9 to TRBJ2-2; the D gene is possibly TRBD2 (5 bases). The V end was cut by 0 bases, the J end by 6 bases, with 9 bases between. CDR3 size: 14 residues. CDR1 is SGDLS, CDR2 YYNGEE, per germline. CDR3 amino acids: CASSVVAQAGELFF. DNA for the CDR3: TGTGCCAGCAGCGTAGTAGCGCAGGCCGGGGAGCTGTTTTTT.

This clonotype was observed a handful of times. This chain's CDR3 is CASSLGPGKGETQYF. Here the CDR3 DNA reads TGTGCCAGCAGCTTGGGACCCGGGAAGGGTGAGACCCAGTACTTC. This chain connects TRBV7-2 to TRBJ2-5; the D gene could be TRBD1 or TRBD2 (5 bases each). Germline V gene data show CDR1 as SGHTA and CDR2 as FQGNSA. V gave up 3 bases and J gave up 5 bases, with 16 bases separating them. The CDR3 is 15 amino acids. Variable domain in full (rest from reference TRBV7-2 and TRBJ2-5): GAGVSQSPSNKVTEKGKDVELRCDPISGHTALYWYRQSLGQGLEFLIYFQGNSAPDKSGLPSDRFSAERTGGSVSTLTIQRTQQEDSAVYLCASSLGPGKGETQYFGPGTRLLVL.

This chain uses TRBV5-5 with TRBJ2-2; D remains unclear. CDR1 and CDR2 (germline): SGHKS, YYEKEE (reference sequence). With 1 base removed from V and 9 bases from J, the gap between germline ends came to 7 bases. The CDR3 has 12 residues. The CDR3 loop is CASSLNARELFF. The CDR3 DNA sequence: TGTGCCAGCAGCTTGAATGCAAGGGAGCTGTTTTTT.

V is TRBV29-1 and J is TRBJ1-1; a possible D gene is TRBD1 (5 bases). Germline lookup yields CDR1 SQVTM and CDR2 ANQGSEA. V was clipped by 2 bases and J by 2 bases, with 15 bases between them. This CDR3 region has 15 residues. CDR3 coding DNA: TGCAGCGTTGAAACAGGCCTGGGCGAAAACACTGAAGCTTTCTTT. It translates to CSVETGLGENTEAFF.